This T cell receptor (beta chain) was sequenced in a study of PD-L1 blockade in urothelial cancer. Study as a whole: Patients, treated from about 2014 onward, received atezolizumab 1,200 mg intravenously every 3 weeks. A median blood sample held approximately 150,000 T cells and tens of thousands of unique TCRs.

The table came from immunoSEQ multiplex PCR; TCRdb's copy has only in-frame clones and leaves some out. Of tens of thousands of clones detected, 80% to 90% appear once; the ten largest clones hold about 6.8%. Time point indicated: pretreatment peripheral blood. Findings and caveats of the study: Below-median pretreatment blood TCR clonality was associated with improved progression-free and overall survival. Durable benefit was linked to greater 3-week expansion of tumor-associated blood clones.

This CDR3 spans 13 amino acids. Germline V gives CDR1 MDHEN, CDR2 SYDVKM. V was shortened by 7 bases and J by 3 bases, with 13 bases between the two germline ends. About this clone: Its antigen is still unknown.

The V call is TRBV28, the J call TRBJ2-7; D is perhaps TRBD2 (7 bases). The source material was PBMCs, sampled around atezolizumab (anti-PD-L1) treatment. This clonotype originated in a man aged 55 to 70 with urothelial cancer. The CDR3 reads CASTRGGGYEQYF. CDR3 coding DNA: TGTGCCAGCACCCGAGGGGGGGGCTACGAGCAGTACTTC. Full variable domain (remainder filled in from reference TRBV28 and TRBJ2-7): DVKVTQSSRYLVKRTGEKVFLECVQDMDHENMFWYRQDPGLGLRLIYFSYDVKMKEKGDIPEGYSVSREKKERFSLILESASTNQTSMYLCASTRGGGYEQYFGPGTRLTVT.